This T cell receptor beta chain is drawn from a study of shared clonotypes between healthy human individuals. Whole-study context: Each donor's CD8 memory used one plate, CD8 naive two, each CD4 subset three.

CD45RO-negative, CCR7-selected cells formed the naive CD8 fraction, which excluded terminally differentiated effector memory CD45RA+ cells. Every donor, a Caucasian adult, lived in Nashville, Tennessee. General study findings and limits: Generally, estimated richness proved larger in naive subsets than it did in memory subsets.

Method: immunoSEQ multiplex PCR; TCRdb's copy keeps in-frame clones and lacks some. Here the sample spans about 1.9 million clones, around 95% being singletons. This clone showed up just a few times. Its antigen remains unknown. Material for sequencing was naive CD8+ T cells from PBMCs. This TCR was recovered from a man younger than 35 in good health. Some clones in this sample may be carry-over from other donors' samples.

The CDR3 DNA sequence: TGTGCCAGCAGTTCAAGGGGTCACACTGAAGCTTTCTTT. Protein: CASSSRGHTEAFF. The J gene is TRBJ1-1, the V gene TRBV14; a possible D gene is TRBD1 (5 bases). The V and J ends lost 6 bases and 3 bases respectively, with 11 bases between them. Germline-derived CDR1 and CDR2 are SGHDN and FVKESK. This CDR3 is built from 13 residues.